The clone carrying this T cell receptor beta chain has just a few counts. Its specificity is not known. The CDR3 is made up of 16 amino acids. V gave up 6 bases and J gave up 1 base; unmatched junction bases: 10. CDR1 and CDR2 (germline): SGHAT, FQNNGV. This entry comes from a study of blood T cells in healthy people across ages. Whole-study findings and limits: A strong correlation was seen between TCR beta diversity and naive T cell percentage.

Healthy Caucasian individuals from Russia aged about 6 to 95 were enrolled as donors. Primers used in a second PCR of about 6 to 11 cycles were a sample-barcoded 5' primer and a J-beta primer mix. Sequencing yielded, for each sample, at least 2.5 million paired-end reads carrying CDR3. MiXCR, applied by TCRdb to the 5' RACE reads, yields one record per CDR3 protein. This table holds 1.6 million or so distinct CDR3 sequences, about 31% found once. The source is a woman aged 25 to 39 in good health. The specimen was blood. The chain carries TRBV11-2 and TRBJ1-1; TRBD1 aligns across 8 bases. The CDR3 DNA sequence: TGTGCCAGCAGAAGACCCGGGACAGGTGGGAACACTGAAGCTTTCTTT. This translates into CASRRPGTGGNTEAFF.